The clone carrying this T cell receptor beta chain is medium-sized (0.01 to 0.1%) within its sample. Tregs were sorted as CD4+CD25+CD127-/low cells. In TCRdb, the 5' RACE reads were re-called with MiXCR into one record per CDR3 protein. Of over 8,500 distinct CDR3 sequences listed, around a third were seen once; the top ten hold around 5.3%. This clonotype originated in a female donor with breast cancer. Source material: Tregs sorted from blood.

The DNA of the CDR3 is TGTGCCAGCAGCGCTTCTCGTGGGGATACGCAGTATTTT. Translation gives CASSASRGDTQYF. The chain carries TRBV9 and TRBJ2-3; D not resolved. CDR1 is SGDLS and CDR2 is YYNGEE in the germline V gene. V lost 3 bases, J lost 6 bases, and 11 bases lay in between. The CDR3 is 13 amino acids.